The present T cell receptor beta chain was sequenced within a study of beta chain features in type 1 diabetes. Turning to the study itself: When patients were set against healthy donors, age, gender and cell yields were similar. Whole-study findings and limits: A moderate, significant TCRB CDR3 shortening appeared in type 1 diabetes across four CD4+ subsets.

Naive, central memory, regulatory and stem cell-like memory cells within the CD4+ compartment were sorted using CD45RO/CCR7/CD25/CD127/CD95/CD27. Sorting produced populations that all topped 98% purity. Expressed TCRB transcripts got sequenced, as all isolated RNA was reverse transcribed. The assay was immunoSEQ multiplex PCR, and TCRdb's table has in-frame clones only and misses some. The table records around 340,000 clones, over 7% of them present only once. The length of the CDR3 is 14 residues. Germline V gene data show CDR1 as LGHNA and CDR2 as YSLEER. The J segment lost 15 bases and the V segment lost 5 bases, leaving 11 bases of the junction unmatched. This clone showed up just a few times. The antigen is undetermined.

V and J are TRBV4-3 and TRBJ1-6; TRBD1 matches at 9 bases. The receptor's source is a young man with type 1 diabetes. The sequenced sample consisted of central memory CD4+ T cells from blood. The CDR3 loop reads CASSAGTGRSVLHF. The CDR3 nucleotides read TGCGCCAGCAGCGCCGGGACAGGGCGTAGTGTCCTCCACTTT.